A single sample gave rise to the 6 T cell receptor beta chains below, sequenced in a study of T cells in localized non-small cell lung cancer. Generated by immunoSEQ multiplex PCR, the TCRdb table keeps only in-frame clones and is missing some. The sample carries tens of thousands of clones, approximately 80% recorded once. The sample was peripheral blood, taken before any cancer treatment. The source of these receptors is a female donor over 55 with stage I lung adenocarcinoma.

This chain joins TRBV6-6 and TRBJ2-5, with D perhaps matching TRBD1 or TRBD2 (5 bases each). V lost 2 bases and J lost 5, with 9 bases in between. The germline V gene encodes CDR1 MNHNY and CDR2 SVGAGI (reference sequence). This CDR3 is 13 amino acids long. CDR3 sequence (DNA): TGTGCCAGCAGTTACGAGGGGCCGGAGACCCAGTACTTC. Its translation is CASSYEGPETQYF.

The rearrangement joins TRBV7-9 to TRBJ1-4, with a weak D call TRBD1 (6 bases). The germline CDR1 and CDR2 sequences are SEHNR and FQNEAQ (reference sequence). V shed 5 bases and J shed 0 bases, with 13 bases lying between them. The CDR3 is 16 residues long. CDR3 sequence: CASSLGGLATNEKLFF. The CDR3 coding sequence is TGTGCCAGCAGCCTAGGGGGGCTTGCAACTAATGAAAAACTGTTTTTT.

The rearrangement uses TRBV7-3 and TRBJ2-6; D may match TRBD1 or TRBD2 (5 bases each). The CDR3 spans 17 residues. V lost 2 bases and J lost 4, with 15 bases in between. Looked up from germline, CDR1 is SGHTA and CDR2 is FQGTGA. The CDR3 loop reads CASSLGTLGRGANVLTF. CDR3 nucleotides: TGTGCCAGCAGCTTAGGGACGCTAGGTCGAGGGGCCAACGTCCTGACTTTC.

The chain couples TRBV5-4 to TRBJ2-1; 7 bases map to TRBD2. V shed 7 bases, J shed 8 bases, and the junction held 21 bases outside the gene matches. The germline V gene has CDR1 SGHNT and CDR2 YYREEE (reference sequence). The CDR3 is 17 residues long. The CDR3 reads CASGTVASGPRGYEQFF. The CDR3, as DNA: TGTGCCAGCGGTACCGTGGCTAGCGGACCGAGAGGCTATGAGCAGTTCTTC.

This clone was recorded a few times. The chain is built from TRBV4-1 and TRBJ2-1; tentatively, D is TRBD1 (6 bases). Germline V gene data show CDR1 as MGHRA and CDR2 as YSYEKL. Trimming cost V 4 bases and J 3 bases, with 13 bases left between them. CDR3 length: 15 amino acids. For the CDR3, the DNA is TGCGCCAGCAGCCTGGACAGCTCCTTCTACAATGAGCAGTTCTTC. Its translation: CASSLDSSFYNEQFF.

This clone was seen once. The chain links TRBV2 to TRBJ1-2; D might be TRBD1 (5 bases). Germline V gene lookup returns CDR1 SNHLY and CDR2 FYNNEI. The CDR3 contains 14 residues. V was trimmed by 3 bases and J by 2 bases, leaving 10 bases between them. The CDR3 DNA reads as TGTGCCAGCAGTGACGTAGGGGCCAACTATGGCTACACCTTC. Translated, it gives CASSDVGANYGYTF.